The entry below gives a single T cell receptor beta chain sequence along with its context. Antigen specificity is unknown. This specimen belongs to a study of type 1 regulatory T cells. Looking at the study overall: T-allo10 is a Tr1-enriched, alloantigen-specific CD4 T cell product made in vitro.

Study conclusions and caveats: Tr1 cells had a more restricted TCR repertoire than non-Tr1 cells.

J gave up 6 bases and V 4 bases, and 12 bases lay outside the gene matches. Germline CDR1 and CDR2: SEHNR and FQNEAQ (reference sequence). The CDR3 extends over 16 amino acids. MiXCR, applied by TCRdb to the reads, yields one record per CDR3 protein. The sample holds more than 60,000 distinct CDR3 sequences, less than 65% seen once. The chain couples TRBV7-9 to TRBJ2-1; 7 bases agree with TRBD2. This clonotype was obtained from a human donor in good health. The sample was cultured non-Tr1 T cells, either the whole culture or a sorted T cell fraction (not recorded which). In nucleotides, the CDR3 is TGTGCCAGCAGCTCTAACGGGGGAGGGCCAGTCAATGAGCAGTTCTTC. Translated: CASSSNGGGPVNEQFF.